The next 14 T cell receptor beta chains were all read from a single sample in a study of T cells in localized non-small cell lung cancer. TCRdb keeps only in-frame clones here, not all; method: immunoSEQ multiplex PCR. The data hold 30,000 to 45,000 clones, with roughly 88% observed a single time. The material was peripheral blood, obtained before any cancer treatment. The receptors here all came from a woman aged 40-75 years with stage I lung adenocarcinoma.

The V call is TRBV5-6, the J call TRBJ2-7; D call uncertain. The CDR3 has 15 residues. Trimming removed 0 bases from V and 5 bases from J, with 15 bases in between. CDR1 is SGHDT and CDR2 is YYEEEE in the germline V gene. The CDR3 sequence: CASSLAGSMLDEQYF. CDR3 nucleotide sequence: TGTGCCAGCAGCTTGGCCGGGTCTATGCTAGACGAGCAGTACTTC.

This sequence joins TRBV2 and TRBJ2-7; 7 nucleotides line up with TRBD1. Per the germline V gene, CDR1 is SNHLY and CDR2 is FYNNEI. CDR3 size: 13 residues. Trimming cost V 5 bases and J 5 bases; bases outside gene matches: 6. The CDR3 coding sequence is TGTGCCAGCAGTACTAGGACAGGTAACGAGCAGTACTTC. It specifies CASSTRTGNEQYF.

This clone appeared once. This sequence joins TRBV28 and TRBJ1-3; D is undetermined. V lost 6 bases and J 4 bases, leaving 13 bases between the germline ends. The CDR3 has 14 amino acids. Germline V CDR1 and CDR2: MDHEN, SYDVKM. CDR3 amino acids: CASSIVGIGNTIYF. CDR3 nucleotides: TGTGCCAGCAGCATAGTAGGAATCGGAAACACCATATATTTT.

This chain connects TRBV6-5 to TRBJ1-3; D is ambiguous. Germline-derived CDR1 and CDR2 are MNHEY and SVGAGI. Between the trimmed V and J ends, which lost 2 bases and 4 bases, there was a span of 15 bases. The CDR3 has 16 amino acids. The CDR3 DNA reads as TGTGCCAGCAGTTACACCTCGACCCCCATGGGAAACACCATATATTTT. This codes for CASSYTSTPMGNTIYF.

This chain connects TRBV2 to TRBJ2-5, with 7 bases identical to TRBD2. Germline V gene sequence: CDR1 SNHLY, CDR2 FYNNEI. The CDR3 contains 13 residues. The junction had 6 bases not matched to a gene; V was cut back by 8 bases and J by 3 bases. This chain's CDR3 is CASSAGNKETQYF. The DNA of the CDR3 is TGTGCCAGCTCAGCGGGAAATAAAGAGACCCAGTACTTC.

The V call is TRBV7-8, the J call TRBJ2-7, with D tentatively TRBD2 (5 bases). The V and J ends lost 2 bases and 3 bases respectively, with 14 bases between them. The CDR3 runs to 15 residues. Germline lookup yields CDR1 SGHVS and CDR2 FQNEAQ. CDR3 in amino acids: CASSLMVGRSYEQYF. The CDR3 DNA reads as TGTGCCAGCAGCTTAATGGTGGGGAGAAGCTACGAGCAGTACTTC.

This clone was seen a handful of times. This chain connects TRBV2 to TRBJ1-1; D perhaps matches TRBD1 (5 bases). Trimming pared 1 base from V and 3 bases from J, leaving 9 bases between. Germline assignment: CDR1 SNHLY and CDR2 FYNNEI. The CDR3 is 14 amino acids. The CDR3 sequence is CASSEGGHYTEAFF. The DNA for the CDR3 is TGTGCCAGCAGTGAAGGAGGACATTACACTGAAGCTTTCTTT.

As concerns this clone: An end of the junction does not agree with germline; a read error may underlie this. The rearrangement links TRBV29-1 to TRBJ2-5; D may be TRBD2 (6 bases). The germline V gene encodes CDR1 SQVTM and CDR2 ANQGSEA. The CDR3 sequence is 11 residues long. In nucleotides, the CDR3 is TGCAGCGTGGACGGGGGAGCAATAACTAACTTC. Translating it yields CSVDGGAITNF.

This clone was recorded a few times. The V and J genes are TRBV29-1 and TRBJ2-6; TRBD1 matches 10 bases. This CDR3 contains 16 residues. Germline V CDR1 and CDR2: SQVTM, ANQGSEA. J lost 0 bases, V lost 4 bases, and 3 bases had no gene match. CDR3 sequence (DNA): TGCAGCGTTGCCGGGACAGGGGTCTCTGGGGCCAACGTCCTGACTTTC. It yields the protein CSVAGTGVSGANVLTF.

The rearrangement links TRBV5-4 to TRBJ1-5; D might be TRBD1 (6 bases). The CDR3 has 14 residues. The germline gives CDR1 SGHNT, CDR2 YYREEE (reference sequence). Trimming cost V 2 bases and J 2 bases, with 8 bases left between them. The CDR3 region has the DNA TGTGCCAGCAGCTTAGCAGGGGGCAATCAGCCCCAGCATTTT. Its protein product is CASSLAGGNQPQHF.

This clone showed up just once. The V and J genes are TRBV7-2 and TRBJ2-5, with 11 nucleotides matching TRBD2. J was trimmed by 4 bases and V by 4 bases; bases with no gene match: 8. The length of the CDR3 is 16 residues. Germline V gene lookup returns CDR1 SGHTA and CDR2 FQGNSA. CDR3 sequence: CASSYQLAGVGETQYF. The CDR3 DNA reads TGTGCCAGCAGCTATCAACTAGCGGGAGTCGGAGAGACCCAGTACTTC.

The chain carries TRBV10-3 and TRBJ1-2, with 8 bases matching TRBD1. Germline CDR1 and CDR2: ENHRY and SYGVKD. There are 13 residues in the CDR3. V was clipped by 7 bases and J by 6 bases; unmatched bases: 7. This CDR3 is CAITRTGLDGYTF. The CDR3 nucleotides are TGTGCCATCACCAGGACAGGGTTGGATGGCTACACCTTC.

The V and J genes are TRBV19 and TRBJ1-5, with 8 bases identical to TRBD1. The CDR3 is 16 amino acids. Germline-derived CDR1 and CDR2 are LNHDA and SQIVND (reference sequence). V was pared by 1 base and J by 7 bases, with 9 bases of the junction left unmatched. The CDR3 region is CASSIVGQGEGQPQHF. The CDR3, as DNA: TGTGCCAGTAGTATAGTCGGACAGGGCGAGGGGCAGCCCCAGCATTTT.

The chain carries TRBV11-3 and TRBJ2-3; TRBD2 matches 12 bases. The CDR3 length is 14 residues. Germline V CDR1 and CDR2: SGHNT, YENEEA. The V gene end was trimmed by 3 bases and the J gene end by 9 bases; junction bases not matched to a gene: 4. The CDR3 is CASSLTSGSPTQYF. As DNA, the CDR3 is TGTGCCAGCAGCTTGACTAGCGGGAGTCCAACGCAGTATTTT. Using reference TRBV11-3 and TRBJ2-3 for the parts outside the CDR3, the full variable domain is EAGVVQSPRYKIIEKKQPVAFWCNPISGHNTLYWYLQNLGQGPELLIRYENEEAVDDSQLPKDRFSAERLKGVDSTLKIQPAELGDSAVYLCASSLTSGSPTQYFGPGTRLTVL.